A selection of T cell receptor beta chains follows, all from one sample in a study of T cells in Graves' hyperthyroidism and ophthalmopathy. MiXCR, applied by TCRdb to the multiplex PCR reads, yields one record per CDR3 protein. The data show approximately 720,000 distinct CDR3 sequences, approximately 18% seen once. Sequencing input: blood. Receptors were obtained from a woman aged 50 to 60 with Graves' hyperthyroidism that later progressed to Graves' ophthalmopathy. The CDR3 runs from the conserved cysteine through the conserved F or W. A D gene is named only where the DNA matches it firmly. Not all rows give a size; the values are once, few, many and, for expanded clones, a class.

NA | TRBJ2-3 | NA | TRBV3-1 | CASSHGGQRITDTQYF | TGTGCCAGCAGTCATGGTGGTCAGAGGATCACAGATACGCAGTATTTT
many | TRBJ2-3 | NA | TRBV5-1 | CASSLQGNTDTQYF | TGCGCCAGCAGCTTGCAGGGGAACACAGATACGCAGTATTTT
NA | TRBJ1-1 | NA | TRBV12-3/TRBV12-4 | CANSLGAEAFF | TGTGCCAACAGTTTGGGCGCTGAAGCTTTCTTT
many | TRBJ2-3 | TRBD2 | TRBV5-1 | CASSLATSGTDTQYF | TGCGCCAGCAGCTTGGCGACTAGCGGCACAGATACGCAGTATTTT
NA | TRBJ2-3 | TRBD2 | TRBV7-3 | CASSGVAGVATQGDTQYF | TGTGCCAGCAGCGGGGTAGCGGGGGTCGCCACTCAGGGAGATACGCAGTATTTT
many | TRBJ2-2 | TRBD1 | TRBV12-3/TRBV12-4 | CASRPKTTGGLNTGELFF | TGTGCCAGCAGACCTAAGACGACAGGGGGCCTGAACACCGGGGAGCTGTTTTTT
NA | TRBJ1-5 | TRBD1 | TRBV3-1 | CASSQGTGTFISQHF | TGTGCCAGCAGCCAAGGGACAGGAACATTCATATCCCAGCATTTT
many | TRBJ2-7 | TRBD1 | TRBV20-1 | CSAKDSGTAYEQYF | TGCAGTGCTAAGGATTCCGGGACAGCCTACGAGCAGTACTTC
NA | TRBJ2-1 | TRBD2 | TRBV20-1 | CSAILAGGHNEQFF | TGCAGTGCTATTCTAGCGGGAGGCCACAATGAGCAGTTCTTC
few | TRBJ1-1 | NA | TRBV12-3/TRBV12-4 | CASSSHSRLNTEAFF | TGTGCCAGCAGTTCCCATTCGCGCCTCAACACTGAAGCTTTCTTT
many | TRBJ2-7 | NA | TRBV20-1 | CSAQGGRAYEQYF | TGCAGTGCACAGGGGGGGAGAGCCTACGAGCAGTACTTC
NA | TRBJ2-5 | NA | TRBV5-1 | CASSAGQKETQYF | TGCGCCAGCAGCGCGGGACAGAAAGAGACCCAGTACTTC
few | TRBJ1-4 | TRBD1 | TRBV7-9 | CASSLGDRSTNEKLFF | TGTGCCAGCAGCTTAGGGGACAGATCAACTAATGAAAAACTGTTTTTT
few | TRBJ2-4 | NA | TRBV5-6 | CASSPGTLNIQYF | TGTGCCAGCAGCCCTGGTACACTAAACATTCAGTACTTC
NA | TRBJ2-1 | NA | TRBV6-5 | CASSYLQGDSAFYNEQFF | TGTGCCAGCAGTTACCTCCAGGGTGATTCGGCCTTCTACAATGAGCAGTTCTTC
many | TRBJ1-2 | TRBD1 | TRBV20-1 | CSATDRVAGYTF | TGCAGTGCTACCGACAGGGTGGCTGGCTACACCTTC
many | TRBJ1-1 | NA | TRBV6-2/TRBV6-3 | CATDGGLFGTEAFF | TGTGCCACCGATGGAGGGCTTTTTGGCACTGAAGCTTTCTTT
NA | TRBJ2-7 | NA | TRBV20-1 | CSARDPSEGEQYF | TGCAGTGCTAGAGATCCTAGCGAGGGCGAGCAGTACTTC
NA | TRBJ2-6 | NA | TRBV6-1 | CASTKTAGANVLTF | TGTGCCAGCACAAAGACAGCTGGGGCCAACGTCCTGACTTTC
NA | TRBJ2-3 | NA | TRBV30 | CAWTGVSTDTQYF | TGTGCCTGGACAGGAGTTAGCACAGATACGCAGTATTTT
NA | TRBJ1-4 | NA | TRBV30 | CAWEPGHLNEKLFF | TGTGCCTGGGAACCGGGACACCTAAATGAAAAACTGTTTTTT
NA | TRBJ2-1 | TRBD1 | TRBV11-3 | CASSPRTGSEGEQFF | TGTGCCAGCAGCCCCCGGACAGGGAGTGAGGGTGAGCAGTTCTTC
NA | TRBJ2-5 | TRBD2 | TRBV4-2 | CASSQVELAGQETQYF | TGTGCCAGCAGCCAAGTAGAACTAGCGGGGCAAGAGACCCAGTACTTC
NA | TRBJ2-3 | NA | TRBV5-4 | CASSRGLGTARVDTQYF | TGTGCCAGCAGCCGCGGCCTCGGGACCGCTCGAGTAGATACGCAGTATTTT
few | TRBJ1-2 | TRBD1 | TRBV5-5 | CASSDPLPGQEGYGYTF | TGTGCCAGCAGCGACCCACTCCCGGGACAGGAGGGCTATGGCTACACCTTC
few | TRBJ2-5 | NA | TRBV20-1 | CSAPGWEETQYF | TGCAGTGCCCCCGGGTGGGAAGAGACCCAGTACTTC
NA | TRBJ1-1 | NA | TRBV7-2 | CASSVSGVKAFF | TGTGCCAGCAGCGTCTCCGGGGTTAAGGCTTTCTTT
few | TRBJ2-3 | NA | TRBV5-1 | CASSLQGLLTDTQYF | TGCGCCAGCAGCTTGCAGGGACTTCTCACAGATACGCAGTATTTT
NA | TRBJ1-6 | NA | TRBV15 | CTTSRDSLLGSPLHF | TGTACCACCAGCAGAGACAGCCTCCTAGGTTCACCCCTCCACTTT
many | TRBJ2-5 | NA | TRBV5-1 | CASSGLVSETQYF | TGCGCCAGCAGCGGCCTAGTATCGGAGACCCAGTACTTC
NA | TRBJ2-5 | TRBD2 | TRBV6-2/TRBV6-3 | CASSHALAGLETQYF | TGTGCCAGCAGCCATGCACTAGCGGGGTTAGAGACCCAGTACTTC
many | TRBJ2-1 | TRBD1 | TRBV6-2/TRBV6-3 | CASRRGPSYNEQFF | TGTGCCAGCAGGAGGGGGCCGTCCTACAATGAGCAGTTCTTC